This TCR beta chain was sequenced during a study of T cell clusters in autoimmune cytopenias (dated 2019 in TCRdb). Looking at the study overall: Healthy donor controls had a mean age of around 56 years and a median age of approximately 63 years, with about 55% of the roughly 43 female. For primary cytopenia, the controls were around 25 age-matched healthy donors, and for secondary cytopenia, the controls were 14 age-matched CLL patients. Alongside healthy, CLL and autoimmune hepatitis controls, autoimmune cytopenia patients had their peripheral blood TRB and IGH repertoires sequenced at active disease and again during treatment follow-up. Autoimmune hepatitis repertoires were compared against fewer than 30 age- and sex-matched healthy donors. The goal of the study was to determine whether autoimmune cytopenia patients have a disease-specific immune repertoire signature that could serve as a blood-based biomarker. Per sample, TRB sequencing gave a median depth of approximately 54,000 reads and a median of around 2,200 distinct TRB clonotypes.

Per sample, approximately 0.25 ug of peripheral blood genomic DNA, approximately 41,000 genome equivalents, was used for TRB amplification. Points on this clonotype: Its cognate antigen has yet to be identified.

Study-wide conclusions, independent of this receptor: GLIPH suggested that primary autoimmune cytopenia patients lacked physiological T cell clusters: 40 to 60 clusters were exclusive to healthy donors versus fewer than 20 exclusive to patients. Shifts in the TRB repertoire, including less even repertoires in secondary cytopenia and CLL, were mostly a reflection of lymphoma bias and not of autoimmunity. The T cell clusters were defined in silico only, and their functional role remained to be validated experimentally. In the comparison of secondary cytopenia with CLL, the cluster-lack signature was not observed, apparently because the dominant lymphoma-associated repertoire masked the signature. Healthy donors showed 2.5 to 3.5-fold more exclusive TRB clusters than active autoimmune hepatitis patients, consistent with an autoimmunity-wide signature.

The CDR3 sequence holds 17 residues, the cysteine and phenylalanine included. The entry carries no DNA sequence. CDR1 and CDR2 are drawn from the germline V gene: SGHTA, FQGNSA. TRB rearrangements were amplified by multiplex PCR using a touch-down protocol with TRB-A and TRB-B primer pools mixed in one tube. Illumina adapters and sample indices were added to the amplicons through two consecutive PCR reactions using Phusion HS II polymerase. After gel purification with the NucleoSpin Gel and PCR Clean-up kit, the amplicons were quantified by Qubit and checked for quality on an Agilent 2100 Bioanalyzer. Sequencing of the libraries was performed on an Illumina MiSeq with 600-cycle, single-indexed, paired-end runs. Concerning the study's data processing: MiXCR version 2.1.12 with the default MiXCR reference library was used to align and assemble TRB reads. A clone was defined by each unique CDR3 nucleotide sequence, and the analysis included only productive sequences supported by at least two reads. Alpha-parameterized diversity profiles (alpha 0 to 5), including the Shannon (alpha 1) and Simpson (alpha 2) indices, were computed with an R script to assess repertoire diversity. Combinatorial TRB VJ usage was calculated with the tcR package and was compared between cohorts by principal component analysis performed with ade4. GLIPH was used to cluster TCRbeta CDR3s in pairs of cohorts matched for age and read depth, and a Wilcoxon test was used to compare cluster frequencies. TCRdb reprocessed the reads and provides one entry for every CDR3 protein sequence; no DNA is given. TCRdb's processing, not the study's, gives the V and J calls here. Per the sample table, the count is approximately 6,500 distinct CDR3 sequences. The top ten hold approximately 6% of the sample.

These data were also filed under a second study, of T cell repertoires in aging, cancer and after chemotherapy. From that second study: Donors spanned six age groups from 30 or younger to 70 or older, with at least three individuals per group. TCR repertoires from healthy donor controls were recorded over periods of several months to years and showed clear clonal overlap between repeated samplings. The full dataset contained several million TCR reads. Significantly lower blood TCR diversity and higher clonality were observed in untreated patients with hematological or solid cancers than in age-matched healthy donors. In healthy donors, the decline in TCR diversity with age was mainly explained by loss of richness, whereas in cancer patients loss of evenness was also found to contribute. An increase in median generation probability over the chemotherapy interval was observed in both cancer cohorts, suggesting that the repertoire was reconstituted through rebound thymic output. It was noted by the authors that conclusions about immunological memory after chemotherapy cannot be drawn from the repertoire data. Peripheral blood TCR beta repertoires from healthy donors and cancer patients were profiled to examine immunoaging and T cell reconstitution after chemotherapy. Alongside some 96 healthy donors serving as a reference group, the cohort included approximately 220 cancer patients, of whom more than 85 had hematological cancers and 124 had solid cancers. MiXCR versions 2.12 and 3.0.5 were used to process the TRB sequences. Repertoire metrics included Shannon diversity, evenness, clonality (one minus evenness), and alpha-parameterized diversity profiles from alpha 0 to 5. The IGoR algorithm was used to calculate generation probabilities for clones in the paired samples taken before and after chemotherapy.

The chain is encoded by TRBV7-2 joined to TRBJ2-3; there is no DNA to check the TCRdb D call of TRBD1. This receptor was obtained from a human donor in good health. The sample consisted of peripheral blood. This receptor has the CDR3 CASSLPTSGGASDTQYF.